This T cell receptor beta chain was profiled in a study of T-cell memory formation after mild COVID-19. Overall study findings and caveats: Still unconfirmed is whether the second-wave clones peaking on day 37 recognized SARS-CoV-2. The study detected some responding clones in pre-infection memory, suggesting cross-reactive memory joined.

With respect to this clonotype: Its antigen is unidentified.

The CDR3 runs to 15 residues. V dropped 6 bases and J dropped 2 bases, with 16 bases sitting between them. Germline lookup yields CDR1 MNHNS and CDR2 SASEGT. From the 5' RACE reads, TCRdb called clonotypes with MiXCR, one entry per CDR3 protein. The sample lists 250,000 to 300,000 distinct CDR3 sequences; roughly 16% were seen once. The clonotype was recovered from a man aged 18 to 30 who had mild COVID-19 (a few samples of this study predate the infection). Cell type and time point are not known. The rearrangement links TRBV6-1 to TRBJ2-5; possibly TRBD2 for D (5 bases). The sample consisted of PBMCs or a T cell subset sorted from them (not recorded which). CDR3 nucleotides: TGTGCCAGCAGCCCACCTAGCCGGCGGCAAGAGACCCAGTACTTC. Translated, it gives CASSPPSRRQETQYF.